This T cell receptor (beta chain) was recorded in a study of Graves' ophthalmopathy and Graves' hyperthyroidism. CDR1 and CDR2 (germline): DFQATT, SNEGSKA (reference sequence). V was clipped by 4 bases and J by 2 bases, with 5 bases between them. There are 11 residues in the CDR3. General observations from the study: Detection in blood was also observed for most expanded thyroid clonotypes above 0.001 frequency. Sensitivity reached nearly 71% and specificity under 85% when the model predicted ophthalmopathy progression.

This clonotype appeared many times. Its target is unknown. The TCR beta CDR3 regions underwent amplification from RNA transcripts. A first-round RT-PCR used HTBI primers, followed by a second-round multiplex PCR. Each CDR3 protein gets one entry after TCRdb re-called the multiplex PCR reads with MiXCR. The sample shows more than 1,000,000 distinct CDR3 sequences, less than 45% of them seen only once. What was sequenced was peripheral blood or thyroid tissue (not recorded which). The sequence derives from an adult man with Graves' hyperthyroidism. The gene calls are TRBV20-1 and TRBJ1-2; D not certain. CDR3 in amino acids: CSATGNYGYTF. DNA for the CDR3: TGCAGTGCTACGGGGAACTATGGCTACACCTTC.